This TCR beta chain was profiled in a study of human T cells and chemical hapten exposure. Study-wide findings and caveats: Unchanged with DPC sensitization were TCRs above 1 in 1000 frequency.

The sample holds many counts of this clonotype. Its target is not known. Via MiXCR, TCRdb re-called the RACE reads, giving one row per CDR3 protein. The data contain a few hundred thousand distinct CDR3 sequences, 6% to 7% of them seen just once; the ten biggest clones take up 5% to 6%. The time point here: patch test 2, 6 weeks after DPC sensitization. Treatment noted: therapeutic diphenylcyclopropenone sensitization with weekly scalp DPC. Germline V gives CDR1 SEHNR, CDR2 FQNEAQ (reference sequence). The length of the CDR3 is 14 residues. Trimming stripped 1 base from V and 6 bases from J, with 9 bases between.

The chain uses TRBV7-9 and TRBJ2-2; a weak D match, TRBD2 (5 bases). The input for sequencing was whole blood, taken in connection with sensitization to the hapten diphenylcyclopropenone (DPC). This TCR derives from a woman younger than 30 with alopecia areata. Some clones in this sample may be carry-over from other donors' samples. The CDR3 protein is CASSLGGYAGELFF. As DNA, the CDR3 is TGTGCCAGCAGCTTAGGAGGGTATGCCGGGGAGCTGTTTTTT.